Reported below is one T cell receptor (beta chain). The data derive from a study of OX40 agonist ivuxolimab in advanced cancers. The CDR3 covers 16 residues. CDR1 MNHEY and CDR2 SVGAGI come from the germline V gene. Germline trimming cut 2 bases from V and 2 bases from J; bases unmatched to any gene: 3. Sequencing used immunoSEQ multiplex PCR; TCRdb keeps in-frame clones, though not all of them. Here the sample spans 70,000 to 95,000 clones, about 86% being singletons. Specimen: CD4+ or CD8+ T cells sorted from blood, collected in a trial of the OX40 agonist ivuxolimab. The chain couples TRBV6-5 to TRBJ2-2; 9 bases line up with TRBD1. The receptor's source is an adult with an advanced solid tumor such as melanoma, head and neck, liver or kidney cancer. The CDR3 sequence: CASSYRGQGNTGELFF. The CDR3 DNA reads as TGTGCCAGCAGTTACAGGGGACAGGGAAACACCGGGGAGCTGTTTTTT.